This T cell receptor (beta chain) derives from a study of PD-L1 blockade in urothelial cancer. Study-level information: Treatment start was followed by blood analysis at 3 weeks (second dose) and again at 6 weeks. The study's findings and limits: More expansion of tumor-associated blood clones, seen at 3 weeks, marked durable-benefit patients.

Germline loops: CDR1 GTSNPN, CDR2 SVGIG (reference sequence). This CDR3 is 15 amino acids long. The V gene end was trimmed by 1 base and the J gene end by 9 bases; junction bases not matched to a gene: 11. This sample's time point: peripheral blood 6 weeks after treatment start. Patients in the study were battling locally advanced or metastatic urothelial carcinoma. Each patient gave between 1 and 8 samples of peripheral blood mononuclear cells, which were collected pretreatment and during treatment. The data were produced by immunoSEQ multiplex PCR, yet TCRdb's version contains in-frame clones alone and is incomplete. The table includes 25,000 to 35,000 clones, around 80% detected once. For this clone: Its antigen is as yet unknown.

The rearrangement joins TRBV30 to TRBJ2-1, with 8 nucleotides matching TRBD2. This specimen consisted of PBMCs, obtained around atezolizumab (anti-PD-L1) treatment. The TCR sequence derives from a man in his 70s with urothelial cancer. This CDR3 is CAWSGVSSGPGEQFF. In DNA, the CDR3 is TGTGCCTGGAGTGGTGTATCTAGCGGGCCCGGTGAGCAGTTCTTC.